This T cell receptor beta chain stems from a study of a mutant IDH1 vaccine in newly diagnosed glioma. Study as a whole: Mean patient age was about 44 years; about 60% were male and about 40% female.

Trimming removed 3 bases from V and 8 bases from J, with 19 bases in between. The germline V gene has CDR1 MRHNA and CDR2 SNTAGT. This CDR3 is 15 amino acids long. As to time point: week 47, end of study. The study gave 300 ug of mutant IDH1 20-mer peptide per vaccine dose, with topical imiquimod. With respect to this clone: The antigen remains unidentified.

Produced via immunoSEQ multiplex PCR; TCRdb's table is partial and in-frame only. This sample has tens of thousands of clones, with about 81% found just once. The J gene is TRBJ1-2, the V gene TRBV6-4; D perhaps matches TRBD1 (6 bases). The TCR comes from a woman under 40 with glioma. Some clones in this sample may be carry-over from other donors' samples. The sequenced sample was PBMCs, obtained from a glioma patient whose treatment included an IDH1 peptide vaccine. CDR3 sequence (DNA): TGTGCCAGCAGTGATTCGATGGTACAGGGCTACGGCTACACCTTC. Translated: CASSDSMVQGYGYTF.